The 14 T cell receptor beta chains presented below share a single source sample, sequenced in a study of CD8+ T cells in alopecia areata. The treatment: oral pan-JAK inhibitor, 5-10 mg twice daily. Reverse transcribed after extraction, RNA yielded cDNA as the sequencing template. The data were produced by immunoSEQ multiplex PCR, yet TCRdb's version contains in-frame clones alone and is incomplete. Of some 99,000 clones listed, roughly 64% were seen once; the top ten hold 15%. Sequenced here: CD8+ T cells sorted from blood, sampled at week 4, from a patient treated with tofacitinib. These receptors came from a human donor with alopecia areata.

V usage is TRBV6-5 and J usage is TRBJ2-6, with D unclear. The CDR3 loop spans 15 amino acids. Germline V gene data show CDR1 as MNHEY and CDR2 as SVGAGI. Trimming removed 7 bases from V and 0 bases from J, with 10 bases in between. The CDR3: CASTLSDSGANVLTF. The DNA of the CDR3 is TGTGCCAGCACCCTCTCGGACTCTGGGGCCAACGTCCTGACTTTC.

This clone was observed a few times. The chain is built from TRBV29-1 and TRBJ1-2; D not certain. The CDR3 has 14 residues. V lost 6 bases, J lost 3 bases, and 17 bases lay in between. Germline assignment: CDR1 SQVTM and CDR2 ANQGSEA. The chain's CDR3 is CSVVAAGRDYGYTF. The CDR3 DNA reads TGCAGCGTCGTAGCGGCGGGCCGTGACTATGGCTACACCTTC.

This clone was observed a handful of times. The genes are TRBV30 and TRBJ2-6, with D maybe TRBD1 (5 bases). The CDR3 has 13 residues. The V gene lost 8 bases and the J gene lost 4 bases, with 12 bases spanning the gap. Germline-derived CDR1 and CDR2 are GTSNPN and SVGIG (reference sequence). The CDR3 DNA follows: TGTGCCACCTCAGGGTCGGGGGCCAACGTCCTGACTTTC. This encodes CATSGSGANVLTF.

The chain carries TRBV7-9 and TRBJ2-7; D remains unclear. Germline V gene data show CDR1 as SEHNR and CDR2 as FQNEAQ (reference sequence). Between the trimmed V and J ends, which lost 5 bases and 2 bases, there was a span of 7 bases. The CDR3 has 12 residues. CDR3 amino acids: CASSAQAYEQYF. The CDR3 nucleotides are TGTGCCAGCAGCGCCCAGGCCTACGAGCAGTACTTC. The full variable domain, in which reference TRBV7-9 and TRBJ2-7 provide the parts outside the CDR3, is DTGVSQNPRHKITKRGQNVTFRCDPISEHNRLYWYRQTLGQGPEFLTYFQNEAQLEKSRLLSDRFSAERPKGSFSTLEIQRTEQGDSAMYLCASSAQAYEQYFGPGTRLTVT.

The chain employs TRBV7-6 and TRBJ2-7; possible D gene TRBD2, 5 bases. Trimming shortened V by 5 bases and J by 4 bases, and 9 bases separated the two germline ends. Germline CDR1 reads SGHVS; CDR2 reads FNYEAQ. This CDR3 is built from 12 residues. CDR3 sequence: CASSPGGYEQYF. The DNA for the CDR3 is TGTGCCAGCAGCCCCGGAGGTTACGAGCAGTACTTC.

The chain uses TRBV4-1 and TRBJ2-5, with 9 positions matching TRBD2. V gave up 1 base and J gave up 5 bases; unmatched junction bases: 8. Looked up from germline, CDR1 is MGHRA and CDR2 is YSYEKL. The CDR3 has 16 amino acids. CDR3 amino acids: CASSQGSSTSGETQYF. The CDR3 DNA follows: TGCGCCAGCAGCCAAGGATCCTCTACTAGCGGGGAGACCCAGTACTTC.

The rearrangement joins TRBV2 to TRBJ2-5; D remains unclear. The CDR3 has 12 residues. With 4 bases removed from V and 0 bases from J, the gap between germline ends came to 3 bases. The V gene's germline CDR1 is SNHLY and CDR2 FYNNEI. The CDR3 DNA reads as TGTGCCAGCAGTGCGGACCAAGAGACCCAGTACTTC. Protein product: CASSADQETQYF.

This clone has only one observation. V usage is TRBV27 and J usage is TRBJ1-1; D may be TRBD1 (5 bases). V was pared by 1 base and J by 4 bases, with 13 bases between. This CDR3 spans 15 amino acids. Germline V lookup: CDR1 MNHEY, CDR2 SMNVEV (reference sequence). The CDR3 DNA reads TGTGCCAGCAGTTTATGGCTGGGGGTGGGCACTGAAGCTTTCTTT. Residues: CASSLWLGVGTEAFF.

The chain is built from TRBV11-2 and TRBJ1-2; 8 nucleotides align to TRBD1. The CDR3 has 16 residues. V lost 1 base and J lost 8; bases outside the gene matches: 12. CDR1 and CDR2 from the germline V gene are SGHAT and FQNNGV. The CDR3 bases are TGTGCCAGCAGCTTAGGTCCAGGGGGCCGGGATCGCGGCTACACCTTC. Its protein product is CASSLGPGGRDRGYTF.

This chain uses TRBV27 with TRBJ2-4, with D tentatively TRBD1 or TRBD2 (7 bases each). Germline loops: CDR1 MNHEY, CDR2 SMNVEV (reference sequence). The CDR3 length is 15 residues. V was pared by 1 base and J by 8 bases, with 15 bases between. The DNA of the CDR3 is TGTGCCAGCAGTTTATTAGGGGGCGGGAGAGACATTCAGTACTTC. It specifies CASSLLGGGRDIQYF.

The rearrangement links TRBV5-6 to TRBJ2-7; a possible D gene is TRBD2 (7 bases). The CDR3 consists of 14 residues. Germline V gene sequence: CDR1 SGHDT, CDR2 YYEEEE. V was trimmed by 7 bases and J by 2 bases, leaving 16 bases between them. The CDR3 spells CASVERDTTYEQYF. CDR3 nucleotide sequence: TGTGCCAGCGTAGAGCGGGACACCACCTACGAGCAGTACTTC.

V is TRBV4-1 and J is TRBJ2-4; D is uncertain. The CDR3 covers 15 residues. V was shortened by 3 bases and J by 0 bases, with 9 bases between the two germline ends. CDR1 and CDR2 from the germline V gene are MGHRA and YSYEKL. CDR3 loop: CASSHTELAKNIQYF. As DNA, the CDR3 is TGCGCCAGCAGCCATACAGAGCTAGCCAAAAACATTCAGTACTTC.

This clone was counted a single time. The V call is TRBV30, the J call TRBJ2-3; 9 bases line up with TRBD1. The J segment lost 3 bases and the V segment lost 0 bases, leaving 4 bases of the junction unmatched. The CDR3 is 15 amino acids. Looked up from germline, CDR1 is GTSNPN and CDR2 is SVGIG (reference sequence). CDR3 in amino acids: CAWSVLGQGTDTQYF. The CDR3 bases are TGTGCCTGGAGTGTACTGGGACAGGGTACAGATACGCAGTATTTT.

This clone was observed a few times. The rearrangement uses TRBV2 and TRBJ1-1; possible D gene TRBD1, 5 bases. Trimming took 9 bases from V and 12 from J, leaving 14 bases between them. Germline CDR1 SNHLY, CDR2 FYNNEI. The length of the CDR3 is 10 residues. This CDR3 is CARGEHETFF. For the CDR3, the DNA is TGTGCCAGAGGGGAACACGAGACTTTCTTT.